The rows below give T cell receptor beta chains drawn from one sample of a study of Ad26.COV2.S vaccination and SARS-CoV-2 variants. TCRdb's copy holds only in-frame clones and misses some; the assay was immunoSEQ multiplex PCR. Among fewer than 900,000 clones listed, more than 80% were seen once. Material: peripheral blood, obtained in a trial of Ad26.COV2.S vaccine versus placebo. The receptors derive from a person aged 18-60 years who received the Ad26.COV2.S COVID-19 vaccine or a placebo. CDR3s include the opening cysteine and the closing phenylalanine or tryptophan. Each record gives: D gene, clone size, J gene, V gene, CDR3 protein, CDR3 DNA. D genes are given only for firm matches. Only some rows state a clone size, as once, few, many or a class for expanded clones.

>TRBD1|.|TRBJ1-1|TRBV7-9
CASSTGQGSDTEAFF
TGTGCCAGCAGCACCGGACAGGGTTCGGACACTGAAGCTTTCTTT
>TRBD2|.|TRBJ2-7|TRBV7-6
CASSLGGTSGGYEQYF
TGTGCCAGCAGCTTGGGAGGGACTAGCGGGGGCTACGAGCAGTACTTC
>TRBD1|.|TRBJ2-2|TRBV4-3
CASSQPPPGQGGTGELFF
TGCGCCAGCAGCCAACCCCCACCGGGACAGGGTGGAACCGGGGAGCTGTTTTTT
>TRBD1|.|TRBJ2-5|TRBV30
CAWGVGQGDETQYF
TGTGCCTGGGGTGTCGGGCAGGGGGACGAGACCCAGTACTTC
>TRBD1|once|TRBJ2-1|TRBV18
CASSMGQEVGEQFF
TGTGCCAGCTCTATGGGACAGGAAGTAGGTGAGCAGTTCTTC
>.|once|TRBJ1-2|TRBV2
CASHKTASYGYTF
TGTGCCAGCCACAAGACCGCTTCCTATGGCTACACCTTC
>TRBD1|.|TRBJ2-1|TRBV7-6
CASSRHRDSYNEQFF
TGTGCCAGCAGCCGACACCGGGACAGCTACAATGAGCAGTTCTTC
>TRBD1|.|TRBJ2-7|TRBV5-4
CASGDRGGSYEQYF
TGTGCCAGCGGCGACAGGGGTGGATCCTACGAGCAGTACTTC
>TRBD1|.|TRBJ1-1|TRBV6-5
CASTGAWHTEAFF
TGTGCCAGTACAGGGGCATGGCACACTGAAGCTTTCTTT
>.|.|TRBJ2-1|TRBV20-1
CSAGIGYEQFF
TGCAGTGCTGGTATTGGTTACGAGCAGTTCTTC
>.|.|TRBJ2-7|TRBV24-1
CATSDSRGSDYEQYF
TGTGCCACCAGTGATTCCAGGGGATCAGACTACGAGCAGTACTTC
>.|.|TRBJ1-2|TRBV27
CASRAWGSYGYTF
TGTGCCAGCAGGGCCTGGGGGTCCTATGGCTACACCTTC
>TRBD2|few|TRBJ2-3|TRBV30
CAWNGGADTQYF
TGTGCCTGGAACGGGGGGGCAGATACGCAGTATTTT
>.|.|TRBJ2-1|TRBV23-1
CASNPPAGQGRGAYNEQFF
TGCGCCAGCAACCCCCCGGCCGGGCAGGGGAGGGGAGCCTACAATGAGCAGTTCTTC
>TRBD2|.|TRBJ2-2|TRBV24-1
CATSDFSGTSGFTGELFF
TGTGCCACCAGTGATTTTTCCGGGACTAGCGGGTTCACCGGGGAGCTGTTTTTT
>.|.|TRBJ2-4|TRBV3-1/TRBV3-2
CASSQEPGNIQYF
TGTGCCAGCAGCCAAGAACCCGGGAACATTCAGTACTTC
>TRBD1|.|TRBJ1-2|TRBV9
CASSVGLRDREHGYTF
TGTGCCAGCAGCGTAGGACTCCGGGACAGGGAGCATGGCTACACCTTC